The sequence of this T cell receptor beta chain was determined in a study of blood T cell repertoires in COVID-19 (dated by TCRdb to the early 2020s). In terms of the full investigation: Samples from collaborators originated in the United States, Italy and Spain and spanned both the acute and convalescent phases of COVID-19. The prospective study material was composed of cDNA or gDNA derived from T cells, B-cell-depleted T cells, or PBMCs. The repertoires were made available in a free public database intended to serve as a resource for research on the immune response to SARS-CoV-2. Samples were obtained from the ongoing ImmuneRACE study (first 160 participants) and from some 1,200 subjects provided by 6 global collaborators. The sample metadata nearly always contained a de-identified subject ID, COVID-19 status, age in years and sex. Where HLA class I and class II types were available, the types were taken from metadata supplied by the sample provider, not from assay-based typing. The dataset comprised deeply sampled blood TCRbeta repertoires from subjects exposed to, actively infected with, or recovered from COVID-19. Summary of the overall study and its limitations: How much clinical and demographic metadata was included differed by source and by participant, and the metadata was provided uncurated.

Trimming removed 5 bases from V and 8 bases from J, leaving 22 bases between the germline ends. The CDR3 holds 16 amino acids from the cysteine to the phenylalanine. Only the CDR3 DNA stays, 48 bases, in frame from base 1. CDR1 is given as SGHTA and CDR2 as FQGNSA, both from the germline V gene. Participants in the prospective study were enrolled through a virtual design, were aged roughly 18 to 100 years, and lived in roughly 26 United States geographic areas. To assign participants to cohorts, the prospective study relied on clinical history that participants themselves reported in a screening survey and a study questionnaire. ImmuneRACE Cohort 3 recovered participants were defined by two consecutive negative NP/OP PCR tests, healthcare professional clearance, or symptom resolution. In the prospective study, mobile phlebotomists collected whole blood, serum and a nasopharyngeal or oropharyngeal swab from each participant. Participants in the prospective study had the option to provide additional blood draws and questionnaires over an approximately two-month period. Before DNA extraction, prospective study blood samples were shipped either frozen or at room temperature.

In regard to this clone: This clone's antigen is unknown. No base quality values were provided; no much bigger clone lies one nucleotide off.

The immunoSEQ Assay, a bias-controlled multiplex PCR, was used to amplify TCRbeta CDR3 regions from genomic DNA. As for the authors' bioinformatics: The number of nucleated cells in each sample was estimated by amplification of reference gene primers within the assay. To quantify the absolute abundance of each unique TCRbeta CDR3 rearrangement, sequence reads were collapsed and filtered. Productive Simpson clonality was computed per sample as the square root of Simpson's diversity index over productive rearrangements. TCRdb obtained this table from immuneACCESS and retained in-frame rearrangements with V and J assigned. These tables miss some clones; where compared with another copy, unresolved V genes account for less than half of the shortfall, and the remainder is unexplained. From that table come the V and J calls and clone size; the DNA was used to work out D and trimming. This sample comprises about 170,000 clones, approximately 87% of them detected only once. The biggest ten clones account for nearly 4.5% of the sample.

The sequence came from a woman in her fifties or sixties who had recovered from COVID-19. The material sequenced was PBMCs or T cells enriched from blood (not recorded which). The chain is assembled from TRBV7-2 and TRBJ2-1, with the D gene not clear enough to name. The bases are TGTGCCAGCAGCCCACTCGGCGCGCGCCCTCGGGATGAGCAGTTCTTC. The translation is CASSPLGARPRDEQFF.